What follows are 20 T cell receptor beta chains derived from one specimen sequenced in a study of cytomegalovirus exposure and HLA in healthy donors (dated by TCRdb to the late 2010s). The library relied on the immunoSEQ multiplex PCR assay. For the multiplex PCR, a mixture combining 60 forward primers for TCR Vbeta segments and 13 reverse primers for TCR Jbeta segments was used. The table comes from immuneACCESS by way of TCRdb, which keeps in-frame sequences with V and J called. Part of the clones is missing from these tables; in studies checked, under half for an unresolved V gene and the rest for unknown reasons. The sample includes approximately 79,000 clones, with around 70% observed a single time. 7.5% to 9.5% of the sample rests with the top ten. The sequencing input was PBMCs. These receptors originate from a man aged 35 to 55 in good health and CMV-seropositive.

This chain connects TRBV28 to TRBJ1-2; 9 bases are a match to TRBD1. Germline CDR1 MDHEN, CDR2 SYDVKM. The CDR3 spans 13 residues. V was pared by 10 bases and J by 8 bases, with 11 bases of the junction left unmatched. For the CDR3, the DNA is TGTGCCACCGGGACAGGGTCCCTGAGCGGCTACACCTTC. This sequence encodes CATGTGSLSGYTF.

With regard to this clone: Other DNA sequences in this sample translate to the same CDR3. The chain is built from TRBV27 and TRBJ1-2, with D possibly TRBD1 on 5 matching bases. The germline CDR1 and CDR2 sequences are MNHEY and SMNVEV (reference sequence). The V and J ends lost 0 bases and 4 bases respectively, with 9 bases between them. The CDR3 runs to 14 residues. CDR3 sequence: CASSLSGQGYGYTF. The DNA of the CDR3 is TGTGCCAGCAGTTTATCCGGGCAGGGCTATGGCTACACCTTC.

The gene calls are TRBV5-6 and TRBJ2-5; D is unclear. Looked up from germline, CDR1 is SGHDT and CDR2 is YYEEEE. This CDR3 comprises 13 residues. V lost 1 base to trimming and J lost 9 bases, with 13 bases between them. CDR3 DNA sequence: TGTGCCAGCAGCTTGAGGTGGGCCGGATCCCAGTACTTC. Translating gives CASSLRWAGSQYF. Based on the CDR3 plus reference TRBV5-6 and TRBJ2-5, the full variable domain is DAGVTQSPTHLIKTRGQQVTLRCSPKSGHDTVSWYQQALGQGPQFIFQYYEEEERQRGNFPDRFSGHQFPNYSSELNVNALLLGDSALYLCASSLRWAGSQYFGPGTRLLVL.

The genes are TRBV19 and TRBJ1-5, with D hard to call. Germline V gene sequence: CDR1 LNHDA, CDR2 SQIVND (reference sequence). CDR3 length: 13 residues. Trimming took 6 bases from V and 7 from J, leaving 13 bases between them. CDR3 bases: TGTGCCAGTAGCTCTCTGTTAGAACAGCCCCAGCATTTT. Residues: CASSSLLEQPQHF.

DNA for the CDR3: TGTGCCAGCAGCTCCGGACTAGCGGGAGGGCTCGACGAGCAGTACTTC. Translation: CASSSGLAGGLDEQYF. The V gene is TRBV7-2, the J gene TRBJ2-7, with 15 bases identical to TRBD2. The junction had 6 bases not matched to a gene; V was cut back by 4 bases and J by 5 bases. Germline CDR1 and CDR2: SGHTA and FQGNSA. This CDR3 is built from 16 residues.

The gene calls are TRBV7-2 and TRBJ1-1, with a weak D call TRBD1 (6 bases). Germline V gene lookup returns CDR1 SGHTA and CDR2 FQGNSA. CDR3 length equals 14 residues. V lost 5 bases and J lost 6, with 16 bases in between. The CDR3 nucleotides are TGTGCCAGCAGCCCACGACAGGTAAAGGCTGAAGCTTTCTTT. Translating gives CASSPRQVKAEAFF.

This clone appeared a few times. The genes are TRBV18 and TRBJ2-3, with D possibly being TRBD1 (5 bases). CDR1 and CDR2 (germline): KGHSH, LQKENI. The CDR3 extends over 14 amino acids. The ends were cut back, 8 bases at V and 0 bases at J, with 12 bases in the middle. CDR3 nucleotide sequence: TGTGCCAGCGTCAAAGGGGCTAGCACAGATACGCAGTATTTT. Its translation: CASVKGASTDTQYF.

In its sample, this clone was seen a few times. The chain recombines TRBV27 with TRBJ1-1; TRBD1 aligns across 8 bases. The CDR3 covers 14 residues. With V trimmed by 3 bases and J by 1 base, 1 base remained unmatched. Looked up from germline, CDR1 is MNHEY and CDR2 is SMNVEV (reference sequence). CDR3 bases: TGTGCCAGCAGTTTCGGGACAGGGAACACTGAAGCTTTCTTT. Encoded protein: CASSFGTGNTEAFF.

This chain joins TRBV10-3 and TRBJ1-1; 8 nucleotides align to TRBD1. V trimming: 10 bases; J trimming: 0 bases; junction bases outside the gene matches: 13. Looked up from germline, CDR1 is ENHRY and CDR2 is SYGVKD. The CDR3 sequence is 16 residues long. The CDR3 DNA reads TGTGCCACTACAGGGGGTCGAGGGTTGGTGAACACTGAAGCTTTCTTT. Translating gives CATTGGRGLVNTEAFF.

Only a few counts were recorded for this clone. Written as DNA, the CDR3 is TGTGCCAGCAGCGGGACAGGGACTAATGAAAAACTGTTTTTT. Residues: CASSGTGTNEKLFF. This rearrangement joins TRBV5-6 to TRBJ1-4; 9 nucleotides agree with TRBD1. J was trimmed by 2 bases and V by 4 bases; bases with no gene match: 0. Germline CDR1 is SGHDT and CDR2 is YYEEEE. The CDR3 is 14 residues long.

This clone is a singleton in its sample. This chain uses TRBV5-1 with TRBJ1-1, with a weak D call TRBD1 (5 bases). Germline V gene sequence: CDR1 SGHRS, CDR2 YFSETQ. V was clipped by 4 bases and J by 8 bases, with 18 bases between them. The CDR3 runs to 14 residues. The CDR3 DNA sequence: TGCGCCAGCAGCCAAGATCTGGGGAGGGGAGAAGCTTTCTTT. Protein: CASSQDLGRGEAFF.

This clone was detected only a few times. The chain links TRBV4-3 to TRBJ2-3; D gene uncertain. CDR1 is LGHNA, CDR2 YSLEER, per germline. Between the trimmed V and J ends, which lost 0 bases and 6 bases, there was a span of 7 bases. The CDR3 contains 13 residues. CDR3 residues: CASSQDPRDTQYF. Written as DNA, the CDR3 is TGCGCCAGCAGCCAAGATCCGAGGGATACGCAGTATTTT.

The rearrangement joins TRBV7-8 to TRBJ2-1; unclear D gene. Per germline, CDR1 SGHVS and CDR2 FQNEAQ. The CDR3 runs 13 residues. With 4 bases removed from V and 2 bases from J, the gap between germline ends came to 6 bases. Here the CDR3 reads CASSSQTYNEQFF. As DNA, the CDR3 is TGTGCCAGCAGCTCCCAAACCTACAATGAGCAGTTCTTC.

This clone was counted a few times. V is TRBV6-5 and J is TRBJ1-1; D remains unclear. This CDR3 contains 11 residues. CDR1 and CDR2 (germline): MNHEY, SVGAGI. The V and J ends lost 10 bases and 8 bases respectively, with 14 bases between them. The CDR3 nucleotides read TGTGCCACCAGAGGCGGGGTGGAAGCTTTCTTT. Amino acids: CATRGGVEAFF.

DNA for the CDR3: TGTGCCAGCAGCCCTTCTAGGTCCTACGAGCAGTACTTC. Translated, it gives CASSPSRSYEQYF. This rearrangement joins TRBV13 to TRBJ2-7, with unresolved D. CDR1 is PRHDT and CDR2 is FYEKMQ in the germline V gene (reference sequence). V was clipped by 5 bases and J by 1 base, with 9 bases between them. The CDR3 consists of 13 residues.

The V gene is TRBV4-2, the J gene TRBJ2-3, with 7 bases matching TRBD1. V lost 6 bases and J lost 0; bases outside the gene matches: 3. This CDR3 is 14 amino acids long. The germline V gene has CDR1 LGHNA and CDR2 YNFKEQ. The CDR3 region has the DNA TGTGCCAGCAGTAACAGGGGAAGCACAGATACGCAGTATTTT. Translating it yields CASSNRGSTDTQYF.

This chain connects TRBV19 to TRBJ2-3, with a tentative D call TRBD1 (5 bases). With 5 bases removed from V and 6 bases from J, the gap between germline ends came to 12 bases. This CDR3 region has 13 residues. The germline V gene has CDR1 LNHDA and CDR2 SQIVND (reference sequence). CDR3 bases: TGTGCCAGTAGTTCGCAGGGTCACGATACGCAGTATTTT. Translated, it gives CASSSQGHDTQYF.

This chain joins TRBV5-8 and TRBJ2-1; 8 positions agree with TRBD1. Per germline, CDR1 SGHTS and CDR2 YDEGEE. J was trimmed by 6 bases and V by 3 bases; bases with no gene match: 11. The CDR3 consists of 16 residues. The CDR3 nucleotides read TGTGCCAGCAGCTACACGGGGATGACAGGGGTCAATGAGCAGTTCTTC. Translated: CASSYTGMTGVNEQFF.

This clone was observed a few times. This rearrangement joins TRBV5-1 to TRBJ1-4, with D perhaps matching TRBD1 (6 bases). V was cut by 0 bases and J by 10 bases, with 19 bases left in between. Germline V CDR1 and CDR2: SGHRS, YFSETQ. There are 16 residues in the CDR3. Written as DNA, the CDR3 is TGCGCCAGCAGCTTGGGCGTGGGCCAGGGGAGGGGAAAACTGTTTTTT. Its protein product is CASSLGVGQGRGKLFF.

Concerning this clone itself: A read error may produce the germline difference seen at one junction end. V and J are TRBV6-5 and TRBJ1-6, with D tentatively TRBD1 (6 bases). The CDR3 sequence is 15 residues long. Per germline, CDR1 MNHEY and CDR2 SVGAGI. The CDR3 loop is CASSDSTGSNSPLHF. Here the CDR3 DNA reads TGTGCCAGCAGTGACTCGACAGGCTCGAATTCACCCCTCCACTTT.